The subject of this entry is one T cell receptor beta chain. Its antigen remains unidentified. This sample stems from a study of vaccination effects on CD4 cells after COVID-19. Study information: The researchers cultured some 2.1 million PBMC per well with 7.5 to 10 IU/ml IL-2 and 8 to 10 ug/ml peptides. Overall study results and limits: Cross-reactivity with common cold coronaviruses was shown by only 1 of 255 vaccine-induced clones in healthy vaccinees. Marked contraction was observed in infection-induced and vaccine-induced clones late after vaccination.

Germline assignment: CDR1 MNHNY and CDR2 SVGAGI (reference sequence). The CDR3 loop spans 15 amino acids. V was cut by 0 bases and J by 0 bases, with 6 bases left in between. When ten to eleven days of culture had elapsed, CD4+ T cells were isolated. The vaccine given was either BNT162b2 or mRNA-1273, in two doses. Replacing half the medium with IL-2 medium was done on days 3 and 7. Sequenced by immunoSEQ multiplex PCR; TCRdb stores in-frame clones only, minus some. The top ten clones hold more than 10% of a sample with about 9,700 clones, about 75% of them seen once. This chain connects TRBV6-6 to TRBJ1-5; D is ambiguous. Source: CD4+ T cells from PBMCs cultured without peptide, taken after COVID-19 vaccination. This sequence was found in a human donor who received a COVID-19 vaccine. The CDR3 nucleotides read TGTGCCAGCAGTTACTCAGATTATAGCAATCAGCCCCAGCATTTT. It is translated as CASSYSDYSNQPQHF.